Following are 19 T cell receptor beta chains from one sample sequenced in a study of shared clonotypes between healthy human individuals. The data were produced by immunoSEQ multiplex PCR, yet TCRdb's version contains in-frame clones alone and is incomplete. The sample records roughly 2 million clones, around 95% being singletons. Sequences were obtained from naive CD4+ T cells sorted from blood. As for subset: CD45RA+ positively selected. The source of these receptors is a man aged 18 to 29 in good health.

The chain uses TRBV6-5 and TRBJ1-2; 7 bases match TRBD1. V dropped 4 bases and J dropped 4; count of bases not matched to a gene: 3. The CDR3 length is 13 residues. Germline-derived CDR1 and CDR2 are MNHEY and SVGAGI. The CDR3 reads CASSSRDSYGYTF. DNA for the CDR3: TGTGCCAGCAGTTCCCGGGACAGCTATGGCTACACCTTC.

V usage is TRBV6-6 and J usage is TRBJ1-1, with D uncertain. Trimming took 4 bases from V and 1 from J, leaving 13 bases between them. The length of the CDR3 is 15 residues. CDR1 is MNHNY, CDR2 SVGAGI, per germline (reference sequence). The CDR3 sequence is CASSSPGGTNTEAFF. Written as DNA, the CDR3 is TGTGCCAGCAGTTCACCGGGCGGTACGAACACTGAAGCTTTCTTT.

The chain uses TRBV7-9 and TRBJ2-5; a possible D gene is TRBD1 (5 bases). CDR3 size: 14 residues. Trimming removed 5 bases at V and 1 base at J, with 11 bases between. The V gene's germline CDR1 is SEHNR and CDR2 FQNEAQ (reference sequence). Written as DNA, the CDR3 is TGTGCCAGCAGCCCCGGACATGGCCAAGAGACCCAGTACTTC. Protein product: CASSPGHGQETQYF.

This chain uses TRBV9 with TRBJ1-6; perhaps TRBD1 as D (5 bases). Trimming left V 6 bases short and J 8 bases short, with 15 bases between. Germline V gives CDR1 SGDLS, CDR2 YYNGEE. CDR3 length: 14 residues. The CDR3 DNA follows: TGTGCCAGCAACCTGGACCCGGGGGATTCACCCCTCCACTTT. Encoded protein: CASNLDPGDSPLHF.

The genes are TRBV5-1 and TRBJ2-1; 10 bases line up with TRBD1. Germline-derived CDR1 and CDR2 are SGHRS and YFSETQ. The ends lost 7 bases at V and 5 bases at J; junction bases unmatched: 6. There are 14 residues in the CDR3. CDR3 protein: CASARDRGNNEQFF. The CDR3 bases are TGCGCCAGCGCTAGGGACAGGGGAAACAATGAGCAGTTCTTC.

Note on this clone: This specimen includes other DNA sequences encoding the same CDR3. The chain has TRBV18 and TRBJ2-5; D is ambiguous. The V and J ends lost 2 bases and 2 bases respectively, with 6 bases between them. This CDR3 comprises 13 residues. CDR1 is KGHSH and CDR2 is LQKENI in the germline V gene. The CDR3 sequence is CASSPTLQETQYF. The CDR3, as DNA: TGTGCCAGCTCACCAACGCTTCAAGAGACCCAGTACTTC.

The rearrangement uses TRBV9 and TRBJ2-3; D possibly corresponds to TRBD1 (6 bases). Germline V gene data show CDR1 as SGDLS and CDR2 as YYNGEE. The CDR3 length is 16 residues. Trimming stripped 0 bases from V and 3 bases from J, with 14 bases between. CDR3 DNA: TGTGCCAGCAGCGTAGCTGAGGGGGAGAAGACAGATACGCAGTATTTT. Translating gives CASSVAEGEKTDTQYF.

Points on this clone: Other nucleotide sequences in the sample specify the same CDR3. The chain employs TRBV29-1 and TRBJ2-1; 8 bases align to TRBD1. V shed 0 bases, J shed 7 bases, and the junction held 5 bases outside the gene matches. The CDR3 has 14 amino acids. Looked up from germline, CDR1 is SQVTM and CDR2 is ANQGSEA. CDR3 DNA sequence: TGCAGCGTTGAAGATCGGACAGGGAGGAATGAGCAGTTCTTC. It translates to CSVEDRTGRNEQFF.

V is TRBV6-1 and J is TRBJ1-3, with D uncertain. The CDR3 has 12 amino acids. Trimming shortened V by 8 bases and J by 0 bases, and 5 bases separated the two germline ends. Germline CDR1 MNHNS, CDR2 SASEGT. CDR3 in DNA: TGTGCCAGCGGTCCCTCTGGAAACACCATATATTTT. This gives the protein CASGPSGNTIYF.

The chain uses TRBV9 and TRBJ2-3, with 9 bases matching TRBD2. V lost 7 bases to trimming and J lost 2 bases; unmatched junction nucleotides: 5. The germline V gene encodes CDR1 SGDLS and CDR2 YYNGEE. The CDR3 is made up of 14 amino acids. CDR3 nucleotide sequence: TGTGCCAGCGGCGGGGGGGCCCCCACAGATACGCAGTATTTT. Amino acids: CASGGGAPTDTQYF.

Concerning this clone: The same CDR3 is also encoded by other DNA sequences in this sample. The chain combines TRBV20-1 with TRBJ2-3, with D hard to call. Germline CDR1 and CDR2: DFQATT and SNEGSKA (reference sequence). V was cut by 5 bases and J by 1 base, with 4 bases left in between. The CDR3 length is 11 residues. CDR3 sequence (DNA): TGCAGTGCTTCTCGCACAGATACGCAGTATTTT. It is translated as CSASRTDTQYF.

The rearrangement uses TRBV5-1 and TRBJ2-7, with a weak D call TRBD2 (5 bases). The germline V and J ends were trimmed by 1 base and 1 base, with 12 bases remaining between them. There are 15 residues in the CDR3. Germline V gene lookup returns CDR1 SGHRS and CDR2 YFSETQ. The CDR3 reads CASSLQVGNSYEQYF. The CDR3 DNA sequence: TGCGCCAGCAGCTTGCAAGTCGGGAATTCCTACGAGCAGTACTTC.

The chain is built from TRBV6-5 and TRBJ2-6, with 9 bases identical to TRBD1. CDR3 length: 13 amino acids. Germline V lookup: CDR1 MNHEY, CDR2 SVGAGI. The V segment lost 8 bases and the J segment 8 bases; nucleotides outside the gene matches: 4. CDR3 DNA sequence: TGTGCCAGCGAAACAGGGGGCACCAACGTCCTGACTTTC. Protein product: CASETGGTNVLTF.

This chain links TRBV5-6 with TRBJ1-6; the D gene is possibly TRBD1 (6 bases). From germline, CDR1 is SGHDT and CDR2 YYEEEE. The CDR3 extends over 14 amino acids. Trimming took 1 base from V and 6 from J, leaving 8 bases between them. The CDR3, as DNA: TGTGCCAGCAGCTTGCCAGGGGCTAATTCACCCCTCCACTTT. It translates to CASSLPGANSPLHF.

About this clone: This clone may be a read error of a much larger clone one base away. The genes are TRBV11-2 and TRBJ1-2; D gene ambiguous. With 0 bases removed from V and 1 base from J, the gap between germline ends came to 3 bases. Germline values: CDR1 SGHAT, CDR2 FQNNGV. The CDR3 runs 13 residues. CDR3 residues: CASSLDNNYGYTF. The CDR3 DNA is TGTGCCAGCAGCTTAGACAATAACTATGGCTACACCTTC. The variable domain in full, with the rest retrieved from reference TRBV11-2 and TRBJ1-2, is EAGVAQSPRYKIIEKRQSVAFWCNPISGHATLYWYQQILGQGPKLLIQFQNNGVVDDSQLPKDRFSAERLKGVDSTLKIQPAKLEDSAVYLCASSLDNNYGYTFGSGTRLTVV.

The rearrangement uses TRBV27 and TRBJ2-3, with D unclear. Germline V gene data show CDR1 as MNHEY and CDR2 as SMNVEV (reference sequence). The length of the CDR3 is 11 residues. Between the trimmed V and J ends, which lost 3 bases and 6 bases, there was a span of 4 bases. The CDR3 DNA reads TGTGCCAGCAGTTTGAAGGATACGCAGTATTTT. It translates to CASSLKDTQYF.

This chain connects TRBV7-3 to TRBJ2-2; D call uncertain. The germline V and J ends were trimmed by 0 bases and 6 bases, with 5 bases remaining between them. The CDR3 is 13 residues long. Per the germline V gene, CDR1 is SGHTA and CDR2 is FQGTGA. CDR3 residues: CASSLTLPGELFF. The CDR3 DNA sequence: TGTGCCAGCAGCTTAACGTTGCCCGGGGAGCTGTTTTTT.

This chain links TRBV6-6 with TRBJ1-3, with D maybe TRBD1 (6 bases). Germline lookup yields CDR1 MNHNY and CDR2 SVGAGI (reference sequence). This CDR3 region has 13 residues. V lost 10 bases and J 2 bases, leaving 12 bases between the germline ends. CDR3 region: CATKGVPGNTIYF. DNA of the CDR3: TGTGCCACCAAGGGGGTTCCTGGAAACACCATATATTTT.

The chain is built from TRBV5-6 and TRBJ1-1; no reliable D call. CDR3 length: 14 residues. Between the trimmed V and J ends, which lost 0 bases and 5 bases, there was a span of 11 bases. Germline CDR1 is SGHDT and CDR2 is YYEEEE. The CDR3 here is CASSLDPVATEAFF. Written as DNA, the CDR3 is TGTGCCAGCAGCTTGGACCCGGTAGCGACTGAAGCTTTCTTT.